The T cell receptor (beta chain) under discussion was sequenced for a study of blood T cell repertoires in COVID-19. Background on the study: Specimens from acute and convalescent COVID-19 originated in the United States, Italy and Spain. PBMCs, B-cell-depleted T cells, or T cells were the source of the cDNA or gDNA that made up the material.

This clone occurred once. Original processing methods: Reference gene primer amplification gave estimated nucleated cell counts. Data came from immunoSEQ multiplex PCR; TCRdb stores just in-frame clones and leaves some out. The V and J calls and clone size were taken over from that table, and D and trimming were inferred from the DNA. The sample holds 150,000 to 200,000 clones, approximately 88% seen once. The germline V gene encodes CDR1 MNHEY and CDR2 SVGAGI. The CDR3 totals 14 residues. After removal of 7 bases from V and 7 bases from J, the junction contained 9 bases not matched to a gene. In assigning cohorts, the study relied on participant-reported clinical history.

The source of this sequence is a woman under 30 who had recovered from COVID-19. The material sequenced was PBMCs or T cells enriched from blood (not recorded which). V gene TRBV6-5 combines with J gene TRBJ1-4; TRBD1 agrees at 7 bases. The CDR3 DNA follows: TGTGCCAGCAACTATCAGGGGGAGGTTGAAAAACTGTTTTTT. This gives the protein CASNYQGEVEKLFF.